This TCR beta chain appears in the sequencing data of a study of technical replicates of blood from a handful of donors. Germline V lookup: CDR1 MGHDK, CDR2 SYGVNS. The CDR3 sequence is 14 residues long. Trimming pared 0 bases from V and 1 base from J, leaving 6 bases between. This table comes from immunoSEQ multiplex PCR, and its TCRdb copy is limited to in-frame clones, with some not included. The sample records under 20,000 clones, over 80% being singletons. The TCR was taken from a human donor in good health. V is TRBV25-1 and J is TRBJ1-1; unclear D gene. Sequencing input: PBMCs. CDR3 loop: CASSEYSGNTEAFF. The DNA of the CDR3 is TGTGCCAGCAGTGAATATTCAGGGAACACTGAAGCTTTCTTT.